This is a list of T cell receptor beta chains from one sample in a study of CD8 T cells in ankylosing spondylitis. TCRdb redid the calling of the 5' RACE reads with MiXCR, one entry per CDR3 protein. The table includes approximately 300,000 distinct CDR3 sequences, less than 25% detected once. What was sequenced was blood, either unsorted or a sorted T cell fraction (not recorded which). Source of these receptors: a female donor with ankylosing spondylitis or in good health (not recorded which). The CDR3 runs from the conserved cysteine through the conserved F or W. A D gene is named only where the DNA matches it firmly. Expanded clones get a size class; other rows say once, few or many, or leave the size out.

CDR3: CASKGAMGEQFF; DNA: TGTGCCAGCAAGGGCGCCATGGGTGAGCAGTTCTTC; size: NA; V: TRBV7-9; D: NA; J: TRBJ2-1
CDR3: CASSFSQSNYGYTF; DNA: TGTGCCAGCAGTTTTTCCCAATCTAACTATGGCTACACCTTC; size: few; V: TRBV6-5; D: NA; J: TRBJ1-2
CDR3: CASSLGQVDYGYTF; DNA: TGCGCCAGCAGCTTGGGGCAGGTGGACTATGGCTACACCTTC; size: NA; V: TRBV5-1; D: NA; J: TRBJ1-2
CDR3: CSALRHRGEWDQPQHF; DNA: TGCAGTGCACTACGTCACAGGGGAGAGTGGGATCAGCCCCAGCATTTT; size: many; V: TRBV20-1; D: TRBD1; J: TRBJ1-5
CDR3: CSVVGTRRVGEQFF; DNA: TGCAGCGTGGTCGGGACTAGGCGGGTAGGTGAGCAGTTCTTC; size: many; V: TRBV29-1; D: TRBD2; J: TRBJ2-1
CDR3: CASVSGGSSYNEQFF; DNA: TGCGCCAGCGTGTCGGGCGGGAGCTCCTACAATGAGCAGTTCTTC; size: NA; V: TRBV5-1; D: TRBD2; J: TRBJ2-1
CDR3: CATIRGLAIYNEQFF; DNA: TGTGCCACAATCAGGGGACTAGCGATTTACAATGAGCAGTTCTTC; size: NA; V: TRBV3-1; D: TRBD2; J: TRBJ2-1
CDR3: CASSLGDGQPQHF; DNA: TGTGCCAGCAGTTTGGGGGACGGGCAGCCCCAGCATTTT; size: NA; V: TRBV12-3/TRBV12-4; D: NA; J: TRBJ1-5
CDR3: CSASGTSGSRYF; DNA: TGCAGTGCTAGCGGGACTAGCGGGAGCCGGTACTTC; size: NA; V: TRBV20-1; D: TRBD2; J: TRBJ2-7
CDR3: CASSYLAGQGVMNSPLHF; DNA: TGTGCCAGCAGTTACCTTGCAGGACAGGGGGTGATGAATTCACCCCTCCACTTT; size: NA; V: TRBV27; D: TRBD1; J: TRBJ1-6
CDR3: CASSSASGRGYNEQFF; DNA: TGTGCCAGCAGTTCTGCAAGCGGGAGGGGCTACAATGAGCAGTTCTTC; size: few; V: TRBV6-5; D: TRBD2; J: TRBJ2-1
CDR3: CASSVDAIPPDTQYF; DNA: TGTGCCAGCAGCGTAGACGCTATCCCACCAGATACGCAGTATTTT; size: few; V: TRBV9; D: NA; J: TRBJ2-3
CDR3: CASSQGALASYNEQFF; DNA: TGCGCCAGCAGCCAAGGGGCCCTGGCTAGCTACAATGAGCAGTTCTTC; size: once; V: TRBV4-1; D: NA; J: TRBJ2-1
CDR3: CASIRDRGRWSTEAFF; DNA: TGTGCCAGCATCCGGGACAGGGGCCGGTGGAGCACTGAAGCTTTCTTT; size: few; V: TRBV6-1; D: TRBD1; J: TRBJ1-1
CDR3: CASSEWDYPITDTQYF; DNA: TGTGCCAGCAGTGAATGGGACTACCCGATCACAGATACGCAGTATTTT; size: NA; V: TRBV6-1; D: TRBD2; J: TRBJ2-3
CDR3: CSARDRGGSPQETQYF; DNA: TGCAGTGCTAGAGATCGGGGGGGTAGTCCACAAGAGACCCAGTACTTC; size: few; V: TRBV20-1; D: TRBD2; J: TRBJ2-5
CDR3: CASSLADSGANVLTF; DNA: TGTGCCAGCAGCTTGGCAGACTCTGGGGCCAACGTCCTGACTTTC; size: few; V: TRBV5-5; D: NA; J: TRBJ2-6
CDR3: CSAGDRATDTQYF; DNA: TGCAGTGCTGGGGACAGGGCCACAGATACGCAGTATTTT; size: NA; V: TRBV20-1; D: TRBD1; J: TRBJ2-3
CDR3: CASSSRSWRGELFF; DNA: TGTGCCAGCAGCTCTCGCTCCTGGCGAGGGGAGCTGTTTTTT; size: many; V: TRBV7-2; D: NA; J: TRBJ2-2
CDR3: CASSLSAVGNTEAFF; DNA: TGTGCCAGCAGTTTATCGGCGGTGGGGAACACTGAAGCTTTCTTT; size: NA; V: TRBV27; D: NA; J: TRBJ1-1
CDR3: CASSYSGTHYGYTF; DNA: TGTGCCAGCAGTTACTCGGGAACACACTATGGCTACACCTTC; size: few; V: TRBV6-5; D: NA; J: TRBJ1-2
CDR3: CASSPRSGPILALHF; DNA: TGCGCCAGCAGCCCTCGATCCGGTCCAATTTTGGCCCTCCACTTT; size: NA; V: TRBV4-3; D: NA; J: TRBJ1-6
CDR3: CASSRANGEGGYTF; DNA: TGTGCCAGCTCCCGTGCGAACGGGGAGGGCGGCTACACCTTC; size: NA; V: TRBV2; D: NA; J: TRBJ1-2
CDR3: CSARGRTNTGELFF; DNA: TGCAGTGCTAGAGGCAGGACGAACACCGGGGAGCTGTTTTTT; size: many; V: TRBV20-1; D: NA; J: TRBJ2-2
CDR3: CASSIARGTGELFF; DNA: TGTGCCAGTAGTATAGCCCGCGGGACCGGGGAGCTGTTTTTT; size: once; V: TRBV19; D: NA; J: TRBJ2-2
CDR3: CASRMSGPSTDTQYF; DNA: TGTGCCAGCAGGATGAGCGGGCCTAGCACAGATACGCAGTATTTT; size: NA; V: TRBV5-6; D: NA; J: TRBJ2-3
CDR3: CSARGHGRVPQTQYF; DNA: TGCAGTGCTAGAGGACATGGGCGGGTGCCGCAGACCCAGTACTTC; size: few; V: TRBV20-1; D: NA; J: TRBJ2-5
CDR3: CASSGGLAGHNEQFF; DNA: TGTGCCAGCAGCGGGGGACTAGCGGGCCACAATGAGCAGTTCTTC; size: NA; V: TRBV7-2; D: TRBD2; J: TRBJ2-1
CDR3: CAIWLAGVGEQFF; DNA: TGTGCCATCTGGCTAGCGGGAGTAGGTGAGCAGTTCTTC; size: NA; V: TRBV10-3; D: TRBD2; J: TRBJ2-1
CDR3: CASMRVAGNTIYF; DNA: TGTGCCAGCATGAGGGTAGCTGGAAACACCATATATTTT; size: NA; V: TRBV6-1; D: NA; J: TRBJ1-3
CDR3: CSVENRDRDYNEQFF; DNA: TGCAGCGTTGAGAACCGGGACAGGGACTACAATGAGCAGTTCTTC; size: NA; V: TRBV29-1; D: TRBD1; J: TRBJ2-1
CDR3: CASSIGDRVKGEQYF; DNA: TGTGCCAGTAGTATTGGGGACAGGGTGAAAGGCGAGCAGTACTTC; size: NA; V: TRBV19; D: TRBD1; J: TRBJ2-7